Below, 22 T cell receptor beta chains from the same sample are listed, as sequenced in a study of regulatory T cells in long-lasting Graves disease. Construction of the TCR beta libraries employed iRepertoire HTBI primers in conjunction with Arm-PCR of CDR3 regions. TCRdb independently ran MiXCR on the multiplex PCR reads; one entry per CDR3 protein. The sample lists 700,000 or so distinct CDR3 sequences; around 30% were seen once. Indicated time point: persistent/refractory GD, antithyroid drugs over 5 years with positive TRAb. The authors made the TCR library using RNA they extracted from PBMCs. The specimen was peripheral blood mononuclear cells (PBMCs), collected when the disease was refractory, from a patient treated with antithyroid drugs. Every receptor here comes from a female donor with Graves disease.

This chain joins TRBV15 and TRBJ2-7; a weak D match, TRBD1 (6 bases). This CDR3 has 15 residues. In germline, CDR1 is LNHNV, CDR2 YYDKDF (reference sequence). Trimming cost V 3 bases and J 3 bases, with 15 bases left between them. DNA of the CDR3: TGTGCCACCAGCAGGGATTTAGCCAGGGGCTACGAGCAGTACTTC. Translated, it gives CATSRDLARGYEQYF.

This clonotype came up a few times. The V gene is TRBV19, the J gene TRBJ2-5, with D uncertain. CDR1 and CDR2 from the germline V gene are LNHDA and SQIVND (reference sequence). The CDR3 is 16 residues long. Trimming left V 6 bases short and J 2 bases short, with 19 bases between. In DNA, the CDR3 is TGTGCCAGTAGCTTTCCCACCGGGTCTAGTCAAGAGACCCAGTACTTC. This encodes CASSFPTGSSQETQYF.

The rearrangement links TRBV6-2 or TRBV6-3 to TRBJ1-2; the D is unclear. CDR3 length: 16 residues. Deletions cut 5 bases from V and 4 bases from J, with 20 bases between. In germline, CDR1 is MNHEY, CDR2 SVGEGT. For the CDR3, the DNA is TGTGCCAGCAGTGAAGTTGTCTCTAACCGTCGCTATGGCTACACCTTC. This sequence encodes CASSEVVSNRRYGYTF.

The V and J genes are TRBV7-9 and TRBJ2-5, with 8 bases aligning to TRBD1. V lost 5 bases to trimming and J lost 4 bases; unmatched junction nucleotides: 12. There are 16 residues in the CDR3. Looked up from germline, CDR1 is SEHNR and CDR2 is FQNEAQ (reference sequence). CDR3: CASSLGQGNGGETQYF. CDR3 nucleotides: TGTGCCAGCAGCCTAGGACAGGGCAACGGGGGAGAGACCCAGTACTTC. Looking up the rest from reference TRBV7-9 and TRBJ2-5 gives the full variable domain: DTGVSQNPRHKITKRGQNVTFRCDPISEHNRLYWYRQTLGQGPEFLTYFQNEAQLEKSRLLSDRFSAERPKGSFSTLEIQRTEQGDSAMYLCASSLGQGNGGETQYFGPGTRLLVL.

The chain couples TRBV5-1 to TRBJ1-2, with TRBD1 as a possible D gene (5 bases). The CDR3 covers 15 residues. The germline CDR1 and CDR2 sequences are SGHRS and YFSETQ. Trimming took off 4 bases at V and 5 bases at J, with 18 bases between the two ends. The CDR3 protein is CASSTHTGSRYGYTF. The CDR3 bases are TGCGCCAGCAGCACCCACACAGGCAGTAGGTATGGCTACACCTTC.

This clonotype has at least ten counts. The J gene is TRBJ2-5, the V gene TRBV9; the D gene is possibly TRBD1 (5 bases). This CDR3 is 14 amino acids long. The V gene's germline CDR1 is SGDLS and CDR2 YYNGEE. V lost 0 bases, J lost 1 base, and 7 bases lay in between. CDR3 in DNA: TGTGCCAGCAGCGTAGGGGGCAGCCAAGAGACCCAGTACTTC. Translation: CASSVGGSQETQYF.

The rearrangement joins TRBV11-2 to TRBJ2-1; D gene uncertain. V lost 6 bases and J 5 bases, leaving 14 bases between the germline ends. In germline, CDR1 is SGHAT, CDR2 FQNNGV. The CDR3 spans 14 residues. The CDR3, as DNA: TGTGCCAGCAGGAAGGAACCTCAAAACAATGAGCAGTTCTTC. Protein product: CASRKEPQNNEQFF. Drawing the rest from reference TRBV11-2 and TRBJ2-1, the complete variable domain is EAGVAQSPRYKIIEKRQSVAFWCNPISGHATLYWYQQILGQGPKLLIQFQNNGVVDDSQLPKDRFSAERLKGVDSTLKIQPAKLEDSAVYLCASRKEPQNNEQFFGPGTRLTVL.

There are many counts of this clonotype. The CDR3 nucleotides are TGCGCCAGCAGCCTAGTAGGAGAGGACTATGGCTACACCTTC. Protein sequence: CASSLVGEDYGYTF. V is TRBV5-1 and J is TRBJ1-2; D not resolved. The CDR3 totals 14 residues. The V gene's germline CDR1 is SGHRS and CDR2 YFSETQ. Trimming removed 4 bases from V and 3 bases from J, with 13 bases in between. The full variable domain, in which reference TRBV5-1 and TRBJ1-2 provide the parts outside the CDR3, is KAGVTQTPRYLIKTRGQQVTLSCSPISGHRSVSWYQQTPGQGLQFLFEYFSETQRNKGNFPGRFSGRQFSNSRSEMNVSTLELGDSALYLCASSLVGEDYGYTFGSGTRLTVV.

The genes are TRBV20-1 and TRBJ2-4, with D possibly TRBD2 on 6 matching bases. V lost 3 bases and J lost 8, with 8 bases in between. The germline V gene encodes CDR1 DFQATT and CDR2 SNEGSKA (reference sequence). The CDR3 extends over 11 amino acids. Here the CDR3 DNA reads TGCAGTGCTAGTCCGGGGGACATTCAGTACTTC. This gives the protein CSASPGDIQYF.

This clonotype was detected a few times. The chain couples TRBV15 to TRBJ2-7, with TRBD2 matching 7 bases. Trimming took 1 base from V and 5 from J; bases not matched to a gene: 8. Germline V gene sequence: CDR1 LNHNV, CDR2 YYDKDF (reference sequence). The CDR3 runs 15 residues. The CDR3: CATSRVEGGPDEQYF. The CDR3 nucleotides are TGTGCCACCAGCAGAGTCGAGGGAGGGCCCGACGAGCAGTACTTC.

Only a few counts were recorded for this clonotype. The V gene is TRBV5-1, the J gene TRBJ1-1; D is unclear. Per the germline V gene, CDR1 is SGHRS and CDR2 is YFSETQ. V was pared by 4 bases and J by 1 base, with 8 bases between. This CDR3 has 13 amino acids. CDR3 DNA sequence: TGCGCCAGCAGCCCGTACGGGAACACTGAAGCTTTCTTT. This encodes CASSPYGNTEAFF.

The J gene is TRBJ2-2, the V gene TRBV30; D assignment may be TRBD1 or TRBD2 (6 bases each). V was cut by 6 bases and J by 4 bases, with 18 bases left in between. The germline V gene encodes CDR1 GTSNPN and CDR2 SVGIG (reference sequence). The CDR3 has 15 residues. The CDR3 DNA reads as TGTGCCTGCCACGTCTGGGGGGCGGGCACCGGGGAGCTGTTTTTT. Protein product: CACHVWGAGTGELFF.

The genes are TRBV7-2 and TRBJ1-1; the D gene is possibly TRBD1 (6 bases). Germline V gene lookup returns CDR1 SGHTA and CDR2 FQGNSA. Trimming took off 4 bases at V and 1 base at J, with 13 bases between the two ends. The CDR3 extends over 15 amino acids. CDR3 in DNA: TGTGCCAGCAGCTCCCGGACAGCGCCGAACACTGAAGCTTTCTTT. The encoded protein is CASSSRTAPNTEAFF.

This clonotype was picked up a small number of times. The rearrangement links TRBV6-5 to TRBJ2-2; 15 nucleotides agree with TRBD2. V was pared by 2 bases and J by 4 bases, with 5 bases of the junction left unmatched. CDR3 length: 18 residues. Germline CDR1 and CDR2: MNHEY and SVGAGI. The CDR3 coding sequence is TGTGCCAGCAGTTACGGACTAGCGGGAGGGCCTTTCACCGGGGAGCTGTTTTTT. Its protein product is CASSYGLAGGPFTGELFF.

This clonotype was recorded a few times. The chain joins TRBV25-1 to TRBJ1-1; the D is unclear. Germline V gives CDR1 MGHDK, CDR2 SYGVNS. V lost 1 base and J 6 bases, leaving 6 bases between the germline ends. This CDR3 region has 12 residues. The chain's CDR3 is CASSEWASEAFF. DNA of the CDR3: TGTGCCAGCAGTGAATGGGCATCTGAAGCTTTCTTT.

This clonotype was seen at least ten times. The V call is TRBV11-2, the J call TRBJ2-7; TRBD2 aligns across 8 bases. The junction had 9 bases not matched to a gene; V was cut back by 5 bases and J by 0 bases. This CDR3 comprises 16 residues. In germline, CDR1 is SGHAT, CDR2 FQNNGV. In DNA, the CDR3 is TGTGCCAGCAGCCCAGCGACTAGCGTGCCCTCCTACGAGCAGTACTTC. Protein sequence: CASSPATSVPSYEQYF.

The chain is built from TRBV12-3 or TRBV12-4 and TRBJ2-2; D remains unclear. The CDR3 covers 13 residues. V was pared by 4 bases and J by 5 bases, with 8 bases between. CDR3 region: CASSYVGTGELFF. The CDR3 DNA follows: TGTGCCAGCAGTTACGTGGGAACCGGGGAGCTGTTTTTT.

DNA for the CDR3: TGTGCCTGGAGTGGTAGGGTCAATGAGCAGTTCTTC. Its protein is CAWSGRVNEQFF. The chain combines TRBV30 with TRBJ2-1; unclear D gene. With 1 base removed from V and 6 bases from J, the gap between germline ends came to 7 bases. CDR1 GTSNPN and CDR2 SVGIG come from the germline V gene (reference sequence). This CDR3 contains 12 residues.

This clonotype was detected only a few times. V gene TRBV29-1 combines with J gene TRBJ2-7; 10 positions agree with TRBD1. There are 17 residues in the CDR3. Losses at the gene ends were 0 bases for V and 0 bases for J; bases not matched to a gene: 8. Germline V gene sequence: CDR1 SQVTM, CDR2 ANQGSEA. CDR3 sequence reads: CSVEDGTGASHSYEQYF. The CDR3 DNA is TGCAGCGTTGAAGATGGGACAGGGGCAAGCCACTCCTACGAGCAGTACTTC.

The chain links TRBV3-1 to TRBJ1-2; D call uncertain. The CDR3 contains 13 residues. V lost 4 bases and J 4 bases, leaving 10 bases between the germline ends. Germline V lookup: CDR1 LGHDT, CDR2 YNNKEL (reference sequence). The DNA of the CDR3 is TGTGCCAGCAGCCGGCGACCTAGCTATGGCTACACCTTC. Its protein is CASSRRPSYGYTF.

This clonotype occurred a few times. The rearrangement joins TRBV6-1 to TRBJ1-2; TRBD1 might be the D (6 bases). Germline CDR1 and CDR2: MNHNS and SASEGT. This CDR3 contains 14 residues. V shed 5 bases and J shed 0 bases, with 10 bases lying between them. CDR3 residues: CASSRTDTNYGYTF. In nucleotides, the CDR3 is TGTGCCAGCAGTCGGACAGATACTAACTATGGCTACACCTTC.

This clonotype has ten or more counts. Its ends do not fully match the called genes, so a read error is possible. V gene TRBV7-9 combines with J gene TRBJ1-1; D is uncertain. This CDR3 has 14 residues. Germline V CDR1 and CDR2: SEHNR, FQNEAQ (reference sequence). The CDR3 sequence is CASSLAGTNTEAFF. CDR3 bases: TGTGCCAGCAGTTTAGCGGGAACGAACACTGAAGCTTTCTTT.